This T cell receptor beta chain was retrieved from a study of PD-L1 blockade in urothelial cancer. Study in general: Males with urothelial cancer arising in the bladder constituted about nine tenths of the roughly 29 patients. Prior exposure to chemotherapy in patients amounted to 0 to 3 regimens received.

The table came from immunoSEQ multiplex PCR; TCRdb's copy has only in-frame clones and leaves some out. The profile shows fewer than 130,000 clones, about 85% of them singletons. The CDR3 has 16 amino acids. After removal of 4 bases from V and 4 bases from J, the junction contained 9 bases not matched to a gene. The germline gives CDR1 SGHRS, CDR2 YFSETQ. Patients were living with locally advanced or metastatic urothelial carcinoma. The material was PBMCs, obtained around atezolizumab (anti-PD-L1) treatment. The sequence was obtained from a man aged 45-65 years with urothelial cancer. The J gene is TRBJ2-1, the V gene TRBV5-1, with TRBD2 matching 9 bases. Here the CDR3 reads CASSPAGTSYYNEQFF. The CDR3 bases are TGCGCCAGCAGCCCGGCCGGGACTAGCTATTACAATGAGCAGTTCTTC.